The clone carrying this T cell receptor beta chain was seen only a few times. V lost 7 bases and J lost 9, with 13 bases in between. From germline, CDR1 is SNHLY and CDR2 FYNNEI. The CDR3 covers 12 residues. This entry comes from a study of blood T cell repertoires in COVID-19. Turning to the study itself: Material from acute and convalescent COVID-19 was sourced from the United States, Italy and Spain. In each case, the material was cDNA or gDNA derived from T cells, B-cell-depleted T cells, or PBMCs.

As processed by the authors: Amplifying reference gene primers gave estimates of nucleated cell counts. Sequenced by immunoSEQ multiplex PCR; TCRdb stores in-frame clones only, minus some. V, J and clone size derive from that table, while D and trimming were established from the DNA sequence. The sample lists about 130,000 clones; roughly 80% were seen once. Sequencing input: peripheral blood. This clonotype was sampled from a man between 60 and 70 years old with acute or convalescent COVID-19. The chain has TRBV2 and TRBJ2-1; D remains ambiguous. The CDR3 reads CASNLGLAEQFF. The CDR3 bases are TGTGCCAGCAACCTTGGCCTGGCTGAGCAGTTCTTC.